A selection of T cell receptor beta chains follows, all from one sample in a study of PD-1 and CTLA-4 blockade in melanoma. Clones were sequenced by immunoSEQ multiplex PCR, and TCRdb holds only the in-frame ones, with some missing. The sample shows 32,000 or so clones, roughly nine tenths of them seen only once. Sequencing was performed on CD8+ T cells from peripheral blood, taken before anti-PD-1 treatment. These receptors all come from a human donor with melanoma. CDR3s include the opening cysteine and the closing phenylalanine or tryptophan. A D gene is named only where the DNA matches it firmly. Part of the rows lack a size; the others show once, few, many or a class for expanded clones.

cdr3_aa: CASSGAGGYDTQYF; cdr3_nt: TGCGCCAGCAGCGGAGCGGGAGGGTACGATACGCAGTATTTT; v_call: TRBV5-1; j_call: TRBJ2-3; clone_size: .; d_call: TRBD2
cdr3_aa: CATSDFVLDEQFF; cdr3_nt: TGTGCCACCAGTGATTTCGTACTGGATGAGCAGTTCTTC; v_call: TRBV24-1; j_call: TRBJ2-1; clone_size: .; d_call: .
cdr3_aa: CASSSQGAVNTEAFF; cdr3_nt: TGTGCCAGCAGTTCTCAGGGGGCAGTGAACACTGAAGCTTTCTTT; v_call: TRBV27; j_call: TRBJ1-1; clone_size: .; d_call: TRBD1
cdr3_aa: CASSTSSGAYEQYF; cdr3_nt: TGTGCCAGCAGCACCTCCTCAGGGGCCTACGAGCAGTACTTC; v_call: TRBV11-2; j_call: TRBJ2-7; clone_size: .; d_call: .
cdr3_aa: CSEKEGYTF; cdr3_nt: TGCAGTGAAAAAGAGGGCTACACCTTC; v_call: TRBV20-1; j_call: TRBJ1-2; clone_size: .; d_call: .
cdr3_aa: CASSSDQFYSYNSPLHF; cdr3_nt: TGTGCCAGCAGTTCCGACCAGTTTTACTCCTATAATTCACCCCTCCACTTT; v_call: TRBV6-2/TRBV6-3; j_call: TRBJ1-6; clone_size: .; d_call: .
cdr3_aa: CASSLGERGYEQYF; cdr3_nt: TGTGCCAGCAGCTTAGGCGAGAGAGGATACGAGCAGTACTTC; v_call: TRBV13; j_call: TRBJ2-7; clone_size: once; d_call: .
cdr3_aa: CASSPTQPRADTQYF; cdr3_nt: TGTGCCAGCTCACCGACGCAGCCACGGGCAGATACGCAGTATTTT; v_call: TRBV18; j_call: TRBJ2-3; clone_size: .; d_call: .
cdr3_aa: CSVDRLNTEAFF; cdr3_nt: TGCAGCGTTGACAGATTGAACACTGAAGCTTTCTTT; v_call: TRBV29-1; j_call: TRBJ1-1; clone_size: .; d_call: .
cdr3_aa: CAIRLAGGYNEQFF; cdr3_nt: TGTGCCATCAGGTTAGCGGGAGGGTACAATGAGCAGTTCTTC; v_call: TRBV10-3; j_call: TRBJ2-1; clone_size: .; d_call: TRBD2
cdr3_aa: CASSPRIHSGRDEQFF; cdr3_nt: TGTGCCAGCAGCCCCAGAATCCATAGCGGGAGGGATGAGCAGTTCTTC; v_call: TRBV3-1/TRBV3-2; j_call: TRBJ2-1; clone_size: .; d_call: TRBD2
cdr3_aa: CASSPGGGDYPYEQYF; cdr3_nt: TGTGCCAGCAGCCCTGGAGGTGGGGACTACCCCTACGAGCAGTACTTC; v_call: TRBV27; j_call: TRBJ2-7; clone_size: .; d_call: TRBD2
cdr3_aa: CASSSSGGYNEQFF; cdr3_nt: TGCGCCAGCAGCTCATCGGGAGGGTACAATGAGCAGTTCTTC; v_call: TRBV5-1; j_call: TRBJ2-1; clone_size: .; d_call: TRBD2
cdr3_aa: CASSFHQYQETQYF; cdr3_nt: TGTGCCAGCAGTTTTCACCAGTACCAAGAGACCCAGTACTTC; v_call: TRBV28; j_call: TRBJ2-5; clone_size: .; d_call: .
cdr3_aa: CASSLRDRGNTEAFF; cdr3_nt: TGTGCCAGCAGCCTCCGGGACAGGGGGAACACTGAAGCTTTCTTT; v_call: TRBV5-8; j_call: TRBJ1-1; clone_size: .; d_call: TRBD1
cdr3_aa: CASGKREAAYEQYF; cdr3_nt: TGTGCCAGCGGTAAGCGGGAGGCCGCCTACGAGCAGTACTTC; v_call: TRBV7-8; j_call: TRBJ2-7; clone_size: .; d_call: TRBD2
cdr3_aa: CASSQEVGLAVLGELFF; cdr3_nt: TGTGCCAGCAGCCAAGAAGTCGGACTAGCGGTTCTCGGGGAGCTGTTTTTT; v_call: TRBV3-1/TRBV3-2; j_call: TRBJ2-2; clone_size: .; d_call: TRBD2
cdr3_aa: CATLPWGSNEQFF; cdr3_nt: TGTGCCACCCTACCGTGGGGGTCAAATGAGCAGTTCTTC; v_call: TRBV24-1; j_call: TRBJ2-1; clone_size: .; d_call: .
cdr3_aa: CSVEVFPSGRAGAKNIQYF; cdr3_nt: TGCAGCGTTGAAGTCTTTCCTAGCGGGAGGGCCGGAGCCAAAAACATTCAGTACTTC; v_call: TRBV29-1; j_call: TRBJ2-4; clone_size: .; d_call: TRBD2
cdr3_aa: CASSSRQRDEQYF; cdr3_nt: TGTGCCAGTAGTTCTAGACAGCGCGACGAGCAGTACTTC; v_call: TRBV19; j_call: TRBJ2-7; clone_size: .; d_call: .
cdr3_aa: CASSLGDRPSSYNEQFF; cdr3_nt: TGTGCCAGCAGCTTAGGGGACCGCCCGAGCTCCTACAATGAGCAGTTCTTC; v_call: TRBV13; j_call: TRBJ2-1; clone_size: .; d_call: .
cdr3_aa: CASSQEGRPDYEQYF; cdr3_nt: TGCGCCAGCAGCCAAGAAGGCCGGCCCGACTACGAGCAGTACTTC; v_call: TRBV4-1; j_call: TRBJ2-7; clone_size: .; d_call: .
cdr3_aa: CSVLLPGGGETQYF; cdr3_nt: TGCAGCGTTCTCTTGCCGGGAGGGGGGGAGACCCAGTACTTC; v_call: TRBV29-1; j_call: TRBJ2-5; clone_size: .; d_call: TRBD2
cdr3_aa: CASSLQGANGYTF; cdr3_nt: TGTGCCAGCAGCCTACAGGGGGCTAATGGCTACACCTTC; v_call: TRBV27; j_call: TRBJ1-2; clone_size: .; d_call: TRBD1
cdr3_aa: CASSDWAGQAFF; cdr3_nt: TGTGCCAGCAGTGACTGGGCAGGGCAAGCTTTCTTT; v_call: TRBV6-4; j_call: TRBJ1-1; clone_size: .; d_call: .
cdr3_aa: CASSPRTGVSNQPQHF; cdr3_nt: TGTGCCAGCAGTCCCCGGACAGGGGTGAGCAATCAGCCCCAGCATTTT; v_call: TRBV28; j_call: TRBJ1-5; clone_size: .; d_call: TRBD1
cdr3_aa: CASSVAPTAGAGNTIYF; cdr3_nt: TGTGCCAGCAGCGTAGCCCCAACGGCAGGGGCTGGAAACACCATATATTTT; v_call: TRBV9; j_call: TRBJ1-3; clone_size: .; d_call: .
cdr3_aa: CASKLTGGLQPQHF; cdr3_nt: TGTGCCAGCAAGCTAACAGGGGGACTTCAGCCCCAGCATTTT; v_call: TRBV27; j_call: TRBJ1-5; clone_size: few; d_call: TRBD1
cdr3_aa: CASSLIFGWIPYEQYF; cdr3_nt: TGTGCCAGCAGCTTGATCTTTGGGTGGATCCCCTACGAGCAGTACTTC; v_call: TRBV7-9; j_call: TRBJ2-7; clone_size: .; d_call: .
cdr3_aa: CAWGREEDEQFF; cdr3_nt: TGTGCCTGGGGGCGAGAAGAGGATGAGCAGTTCTTC; v_call: TRBV30; j_call: TRBJ2-1; clone_size: .; d_call: .
cdr3_aa: CASSGRDVANTEAFF; cdr3_nt: TGTGCCAGCAGCGGTCGGGACGTCGCGAACACTGAAGCTTTCTTT; v_call: TRBV9; j_call: TRBJ1-1; clone_size: .; d_call: .
cdr3_aa: CASHALGGAGANQPQHF; cdr3_nt: TGTGCCAGTCACGCGTTGGGAGGGGCGGGGGCCAATCAGCCCCAGCATTTT; v_call: TRBV19; j_call: TRBJ1-5; clone_size: .; d_call: .
cdr3_aa: CASSSGLEGYNEQFF; cdr3_nt: TGTGCCAGCAGTTCGGGACTAGAGGGATACAATGAGCAGTTCTTC; v_call: TRBV27; j_call: TRBJ2-1; clone_size: .; d_call: TRBD2
cdr3_aa: CASSFGLAGVETQYF; cdr3_nt: TGTGCCAGCAGCTTTGGACTAGCGGGAGTAGAGACCCAGTACTTC; v_call: TRBV7-9; j_call: TRBJ2-5; clone_size: .; d_call: TRBD2
cdr3_aa: CASSLEGGYGYTF; cdr3_nt: TGTGCCAGCAGCTTAGAAGGGGGATATGGCTACACCTTC; v_call: TRBV7-6; j_call: TRBJ1-2; clone_size: .; d_call: .
cdr3_aa: CASSYSGTGYEQYF; cdr3_nt: TGTGCCAGCAGTTACTCGGGGACAGGGTACGAGCAGTACTTC; v_call: TRBV6-5; j_call: TRBJ2-7; clone_size: .; d_call: TRBD1
cdr3_aa: CASSPSIGDSNQPQHF; cdr3_nt: TGTGCCAGCTCACCCTCGATAGGGGATAGCAATCAGCCCCAGCATTTT; v_call: TRBV18; j_call: TRBJ1-5; clone_size: few; d_call: .
cdr3_aa: CASSYREGTEAFF; cdr3_nt: TGTGCCAGCAGTTATCGGGAGGGGACTGAAGCTTTCTTT; v_call: TRBV12-3/TRBV12-4; j_call: TRBJ1-1; clone_size: .; d_call: .
cdr3_aa: CASSQDSGGFYEQYF; cdr3_nt: TGCGCCAGCAGCCAAGACTCCGGAGGGTTCTACGAGCAGTACTTC; v_call: TRBV4-1; j_call: TRBJ2-7; clone_size: large; d_call: .
cdr3_aa: CASSEWKEFNYEQYF; cdr3_nt: TGTGCCAGCAGTGAATGGAAGGAGTTCAACTACGAGCAGTACTTC; v_call: TRBV6-1; j_call: TRBJ2-7; clone_size: .; d_call: .
cdr3_aa: CASSYTRDRGYGYTF; cdr3_nt: TGTGCCAGCAGTTACACCCGGGACAGGGGCTATGGCTACACCTTC; v_call: TRBV6-5; j_call: TRBJ1-2; clone_size: .; d_call: TRBD1
cdr3_aa: CASRMGGAFHNEQFF; cdr3_nt: TGTGCTAGCAGGATGGGTGGGGCATTTCACAATGAGCAGTTCTTC; v_call: TRBV7-7; j_call: TRBJ2-1; clone_size: .; d_call: .
cdr3_aa: CAWSWGATDTQYF; cdr3_nt: TGTGCCTGGAGCTGGGGGGCTACAGATACGCAGTATTTT; v_call: TRBV30; j_call: TRBJ2-3; clone_size: .; d_call: .
cdr3_aa: CASSPRGGAYGYTF; cdr3_nt: TGTGCCAGTAGTCCCCGGGGAGGGGCCTATGGCTACACCTTC; v_call: TRBV19; j_call: TRBJ1-2; clone_size: .; d_call: .
cdr3_aa: CATSGSSGSAYEQYF; cdr3_nt: TGTGCCACCAGCGGCTCTAGCGGGAGCGCCTACGAGCAGTACTTC; v_call: TRBV15; j_call: TRBJ2-7; clone_size: .; d_call: TRBD2
cdr3_aa: CATSAGAYEQYF; cdr3_nt: TGCGCCACTTCAGCGGGAGCCTACGAGCAGTACTTC; v_call: TRBV10-2; j_call: TRBJ2-7; clone_size: .; d_call: TRBD2
cdr3_aa: CASSEIGDSADTQYF; cdr3_nt: TGTGCCAGCAGTGAAATAGGGGATTCTGCAGATACGCAGTATTTT; v_call: TRBV6-1; j_call: TRBJ2-3; clone_size: .; d_call: .
cdr3_aa: CAWREVGAGTFF; cdr3_nt: .; v_call: TRBV30; j_call: TRBJ1-1; clone_size: .; d_call: .
cdr3_aa: CASSLDLVTEAFF; cdr3_nt: TGTGCCAGCAGCTTAGATCTGGTCACTGAAGCTTTCTTT; v_call: TRBV7-9; j_call: TRBJ1-1; clone_size: .; d_call: .
cdr3_aa: CASSNRDFSYNEQFF; cdr3_nt: TGTGCCAGCAGTAACCGGGACTTCTCCTACAATGAGCAGTTCTTC; v_call: TRBV6-5; j_call: TRBJ2-1; clone_size: .; d_call: .
cdr3_aa: CASLPDGVENNEQFF; cdr3_nt: TGTGCCAGTCTCCCGGACGGGGTAGAGAACAATGAGCAGTTCTTC; v_call: TRBV6-5; j_call: TRBJ2-1; clone_size: .; d_call: .
cdr3_aa: CASSMTGTGIQPQHF; cdr3_nt: TGTGCCAGTAGTATGACCGGGACAGGAATTCAGCCCCAGCATTTT; v_call: TRBV19; j_call: TRBJ1-5; clone_size: .; d_call: TRBD1